A single TCR beta chain is shown here with its context. Antigen specificity is unknown. The entry originates in a study of T-cell reconstitution after alpha-beta-depleted transplantation in children. Molecular barcoding with unique molecular identifiers was used for the TCRbeta library. TCRdb used MiXCR to reprocess the PCR reads, holding one entry per CDR3 protein. The sample lists approximately 980,000 distinct CDR3 sequences, around 30% seen once, with about 28% in the top ten. Broader study findings: T-cell numbers and diversity one year post-transplant derived largely from freshly generated T cells. Surviving recipient T cells and thymic progenitors underlay high day-60 TCRbeta diversity in some patients. It was reported that alpha-beta T cells came from several hundred expanded graft clones (about two months after transplant).

The receptor's source is a boy under two years old who had a stem cell transplant for SCID, so the T cells may come from the graft donor. The source material was PBMCs, mostly from graft donor cells, sampled 360 days after TCRalphabeta/CD19-depleted stem cell transplant.

The CDR3 nucleotides are TGTGCCAGCAGTTACAATCCGGGGTACAATGAGCAGTTCTTC. The encoded protein is CASSYNPGYNEQFF. The genes are TRBV6-5 and TRBJ2-1; D is possibly TRBD2 (5 bases). Germline V gene lookup returns CDR1 MNHEY and CDR2 SVGAGI. This CDR3 spans 14 amino acids. V gave up 2 bases and J gave up 4 bases, with 9 bases separating them.